This TCR beta chain was observed in a study of T cell responses to AZD1222 COVID-19 vaccine. Germline CDR1 reads MDHEN; CDR2 reads SYDVKM. The CDR3 sequence is 13 residues long. V shed 7 bases and J shed 5 bases, with 12 bases lying between them. Profiled with immunoSEQ multiplex PCR; TCRdb holds only in-frame clones, not every one. Counted here are approximately 160,000 clones, around 94% occurring once; the ten biggest clones make up approximately 0.88%. This material consisted of peripheral blood, taken on day 0 of AZD1222 vaccination. The chain employs TRBV28 and TRBJ1-5; no firm D call. This TCR was sampled from an adult in good health. The CDR3: CASNRGLYQPQHF. DNA for the CDR3: TGTGCCAGCAACCGAGGGTTATATCAGCCCCAGCATTTT.